There are many counts of the clone carrying this TCR beta chain. Time point denoted: longitudinal time-point 2. Synthesis of cDNA used 5'RACE (with 10-nucleotide random UMIs). Every sequencing run produced over 180 million TCR-beta sequences, and the sequences from any one run covered 15-18 subjects. TCRdb redid the calling of the 5' RACE reads with MiXCR, one entry per CDR3 protein. The sample has tens of thousands of distinct CDR3 sequences, 5% to 6% seen once. Between the trimmed V and J ends, which lost 0 bases and 3 bases, there was a span of 6 bases. CDR3 length: 13 amino acids. Germline V gene data show CDR1 as SGHRS and CDR2 as YFSETQ. The source of the sample is a study of neurological immune-mediated disorders.

This TCR derives from a woman aged 60-70 years with multiple sclerosis. Sequencing input: PBMCs. V usage is TRBV5-1 and J usage is TRBJ1-2, with D possibly TRBD1 on 6 matching bases. The CDR3: CASSLAGDYGYTF. The CDR3 region has the DNA TGCGCCAGCAGCTTGGCAGGGGACTATGGCTACACCTTC.